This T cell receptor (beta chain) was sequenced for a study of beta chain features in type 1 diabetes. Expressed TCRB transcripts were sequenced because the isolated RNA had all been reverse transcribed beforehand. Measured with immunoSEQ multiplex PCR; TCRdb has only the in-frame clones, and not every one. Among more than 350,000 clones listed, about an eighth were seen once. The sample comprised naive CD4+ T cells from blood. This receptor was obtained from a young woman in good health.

The CDR3 loop is CSVKRRGTPGGNEKLFF. CDR3 DNA sequence: TGCAGCGTTAAGAGGAGAGGTACTCCAGGGGGTAATGAAAAACTGTTTTTT. The chain has TRBV29-1 and TRBJ1-4, with 7 bases identical to TRBD1. The V gene end was trimmed by 5 bases and the J gene end by 4 bases; junction bases not matched to a gene: 16. Germline loops: CDR1 SQVTM, CDR2 ANQGSEA. The CDR3 loop spans 17 amino acids.